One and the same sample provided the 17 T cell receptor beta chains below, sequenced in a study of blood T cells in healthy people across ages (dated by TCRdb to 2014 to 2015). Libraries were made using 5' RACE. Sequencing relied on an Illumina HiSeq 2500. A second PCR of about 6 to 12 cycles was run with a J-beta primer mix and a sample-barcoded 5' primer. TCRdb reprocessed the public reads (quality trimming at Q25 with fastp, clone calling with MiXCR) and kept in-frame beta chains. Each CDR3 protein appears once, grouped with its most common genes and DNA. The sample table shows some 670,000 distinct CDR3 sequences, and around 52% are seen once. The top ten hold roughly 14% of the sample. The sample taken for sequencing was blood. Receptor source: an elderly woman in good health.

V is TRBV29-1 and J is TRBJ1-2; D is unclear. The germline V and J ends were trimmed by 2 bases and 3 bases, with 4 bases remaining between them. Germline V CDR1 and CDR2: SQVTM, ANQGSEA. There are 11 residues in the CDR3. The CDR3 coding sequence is TGCAGCGTTGAACGTGACTATGGCTACACCTTC. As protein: CSVERDYGYTF.

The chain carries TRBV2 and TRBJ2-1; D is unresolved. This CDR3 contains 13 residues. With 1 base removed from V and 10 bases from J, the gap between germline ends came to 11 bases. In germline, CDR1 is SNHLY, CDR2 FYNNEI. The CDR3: CASSEGQLREQFF. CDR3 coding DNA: TGTGCCAGCAGTGAAGGCCAACTGAGGGAGCAGTTCTTC.

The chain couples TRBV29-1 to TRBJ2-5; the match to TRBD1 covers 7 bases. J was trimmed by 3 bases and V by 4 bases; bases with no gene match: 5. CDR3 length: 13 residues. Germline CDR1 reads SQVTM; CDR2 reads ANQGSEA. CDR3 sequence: CSVAGTVKETQYF. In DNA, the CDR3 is TGCAGCGTTGCTGGGACAGTGAAAGAGACCCAGTACTTC.

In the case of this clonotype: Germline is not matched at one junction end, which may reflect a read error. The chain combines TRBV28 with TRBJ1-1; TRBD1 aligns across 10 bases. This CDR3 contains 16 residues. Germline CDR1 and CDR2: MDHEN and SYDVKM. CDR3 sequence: CVSSFRDRGLTGEAFF. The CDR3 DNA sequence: TGTGTCAGCAGTTTCCGGGACAGGGGTTTAACGGGTGAAGCTTTCTTT.

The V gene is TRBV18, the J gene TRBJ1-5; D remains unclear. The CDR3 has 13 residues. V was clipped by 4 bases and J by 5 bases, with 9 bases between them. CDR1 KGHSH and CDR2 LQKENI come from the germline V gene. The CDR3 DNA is TGTGCCAGCTCACTAGCAGAAGATCAGCCCCAGCATTTT. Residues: CASSLAEDQPQHF.

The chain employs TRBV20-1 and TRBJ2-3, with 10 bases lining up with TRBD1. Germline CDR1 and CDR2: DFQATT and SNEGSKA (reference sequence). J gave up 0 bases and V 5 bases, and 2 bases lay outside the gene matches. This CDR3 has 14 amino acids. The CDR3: CSAEGQGSTDTQYF. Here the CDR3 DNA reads TGCAGTGCTGAGGGACAGGGGAGCACAGATACGCAGTATTTT.

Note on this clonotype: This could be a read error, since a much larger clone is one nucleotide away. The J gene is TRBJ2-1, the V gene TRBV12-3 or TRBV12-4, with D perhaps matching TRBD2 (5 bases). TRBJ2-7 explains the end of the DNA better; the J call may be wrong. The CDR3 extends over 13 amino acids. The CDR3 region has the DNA TGTGCCAGCAGTTTCGTGACTAACAATGAGCAGTACTTC. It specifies CASSFVTNNEQYF.

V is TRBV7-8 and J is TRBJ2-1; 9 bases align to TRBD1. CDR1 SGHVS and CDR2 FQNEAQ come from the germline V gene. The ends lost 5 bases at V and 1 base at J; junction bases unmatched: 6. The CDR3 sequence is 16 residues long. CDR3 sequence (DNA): TGTGCCAGCAGCCCACAGGGGGCTAGTTCCTACAATGAGCAGTTCTTC. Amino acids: CASSPQGASSYNEQFF.

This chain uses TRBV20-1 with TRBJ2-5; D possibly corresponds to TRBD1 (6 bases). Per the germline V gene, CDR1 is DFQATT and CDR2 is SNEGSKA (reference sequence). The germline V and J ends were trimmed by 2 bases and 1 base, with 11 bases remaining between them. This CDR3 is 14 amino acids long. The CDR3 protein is CSARLQGRQETQYF. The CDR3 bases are TGCAGTGCTAGACTGCAGGGGCGCCAAGAGACCCAGTACTTC.

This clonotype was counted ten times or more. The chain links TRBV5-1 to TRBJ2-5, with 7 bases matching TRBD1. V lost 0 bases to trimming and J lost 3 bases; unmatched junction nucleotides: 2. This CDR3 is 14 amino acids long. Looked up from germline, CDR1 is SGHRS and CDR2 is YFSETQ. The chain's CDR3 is CASSLVQGKETQYF. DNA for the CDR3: TGCGCCAGCAGCTTGGTACAGGGGAAAGAGACCCAGTACTTC.

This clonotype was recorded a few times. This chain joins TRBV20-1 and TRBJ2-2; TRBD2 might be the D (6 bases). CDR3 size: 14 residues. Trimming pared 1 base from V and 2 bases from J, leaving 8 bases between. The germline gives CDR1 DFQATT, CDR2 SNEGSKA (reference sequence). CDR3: CSARGGANTGELFF. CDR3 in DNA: TGCAGTGCTAGAGGCGGGGCTAACACCGGGGAGCTGTTTTTT.

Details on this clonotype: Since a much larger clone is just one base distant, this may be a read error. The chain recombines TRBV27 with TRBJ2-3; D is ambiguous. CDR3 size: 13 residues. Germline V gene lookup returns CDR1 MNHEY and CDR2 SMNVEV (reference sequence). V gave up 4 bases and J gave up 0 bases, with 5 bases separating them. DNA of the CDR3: TGTGCCAGCAGTTCGGCGAGCACAGATACGCAGTATTTT. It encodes CASSSASTDTQYF.

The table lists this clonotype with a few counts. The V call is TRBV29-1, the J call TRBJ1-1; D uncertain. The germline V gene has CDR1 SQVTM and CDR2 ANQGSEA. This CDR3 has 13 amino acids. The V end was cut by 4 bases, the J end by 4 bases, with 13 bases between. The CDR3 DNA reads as TGCAGCGTTGTGAGACCCTCGGGCACTGAAGCTTTCTTT. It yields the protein CSVVRPSGTEAFF.

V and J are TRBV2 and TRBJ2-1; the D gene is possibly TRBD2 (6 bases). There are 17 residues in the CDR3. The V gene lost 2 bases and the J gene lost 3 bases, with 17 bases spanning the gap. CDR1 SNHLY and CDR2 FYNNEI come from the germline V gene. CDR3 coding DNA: TGTGCCAGCAGTGAATTACGTACTAGCATGGTCTACAATGAGCAGTTCTTC. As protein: CASSELRTSMVYNEQFF.

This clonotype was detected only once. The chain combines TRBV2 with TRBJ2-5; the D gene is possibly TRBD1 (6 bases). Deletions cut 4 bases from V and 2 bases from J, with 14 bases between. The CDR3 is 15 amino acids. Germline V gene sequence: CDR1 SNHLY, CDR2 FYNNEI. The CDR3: CASSVPGEWQETQYF. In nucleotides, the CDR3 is TGTGCCAGCAGTGTTCCAGGGGAATGGCAAGAGACCCAGTACTTC.

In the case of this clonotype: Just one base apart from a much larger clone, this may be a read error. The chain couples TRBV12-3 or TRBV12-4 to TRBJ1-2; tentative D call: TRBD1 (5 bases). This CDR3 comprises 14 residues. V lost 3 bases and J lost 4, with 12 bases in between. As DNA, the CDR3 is TGTGCCAGCAGTTTGCCCAAGGGGCGCTATGGCTACACCTTC. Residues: CASSLPKGRYGYTF.

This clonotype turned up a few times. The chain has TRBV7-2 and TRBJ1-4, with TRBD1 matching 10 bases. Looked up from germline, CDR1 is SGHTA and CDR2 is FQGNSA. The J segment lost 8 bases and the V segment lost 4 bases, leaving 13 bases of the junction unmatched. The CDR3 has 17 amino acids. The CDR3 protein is CASSSSGFGTGAEKLFF. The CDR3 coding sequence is TGTGCCAGCAGCTCCTCCGGTTTCGGGACAGGGGCCGAAAAACTGTTTTTT.